Listed below are T cell receptor beta chains from one sample, sequenced in a study of blood T cell repertoires in COVID-19. TCRdb's table, derived via immunoSEQ multiplex PCR, lists solely in-frame clones and lacks some. The table records 45,000 to 55,000 clones, around 83% of them present only once. The sample comprised peripheral blood. These receptors were collected from a man aged 50-59 years with acute or convalescent COVID-19. CDR3s include the opening cysteine and the closing phenylalanine or tryptophan. The order of the fields is CDR3 length, clone size, V gene, D gene, J gene, CDR3 DNA, CDR3 protein. A D gene is named only where the DNA matches it firmly. Only part of the rows carry a size: once, few, many, or a class if the clone is expanded.

CDR3 length: 13; clone size: -; V gene: TRBV28; D gene: -; J gene: TRBJ1-2; CDR3 DNA: TGTGCCAGCAGTTTTTCGGGGGGATATGGCTACACCTTC; CDR3 protein: CASSFSGGYGYTF
CDR3 length: 15; clone size: -; V gene: TRBV28; D gene: TRBD1; J gene: TRBJ2-7; CDR3 DNA: TGTGCCAGCAGTCCCACCGGGACAGGGGACTACGAGCAGTACTTC; CDR3 protein: CASSPTGTGDYEQYF
CDR3 length: 14; clone size: -; V gene: TRBV27; D gene: -; J gene: TRBJ1-2; CDR3 DNA: TGTGCCAGCAGTTTGTTAGGGGTTGGCTATGGCTACACCTTC; CDR3 protein: CASSLLGVGYGYTF
CDR3 length: 14; clone size: -; V gene: TRBV9; D gene: -; J gene: TRBJ2-1; CDR3 DNA: TGTGCCAGCAGCGTAAACACCGGGAGAAATGAGCAGTTCTTC; CDR3 protein: CASSVNTGRNEQFF
CDR3 length: 14; clone size: -; V gene: TRBV6-5; D gene: TRBD1; J gene: TRBJ1-2; CDR3 DNA: TGTGCCAGCAGAATCGGACAGGCGGGCTATGGCTACACCTTC; CDR3 protein: CASRIGQAGYGYTF
CDR3 length: 13; clone size: -; V gene: TRBV19; D gene: -; J gene: TRBJ2-7; CDR3 DNA: TGTGCCAGTAGTATAGATCTCAGCTACGAGCAGTACTTC; CDR3 protein: CASSIDLSYEQYF
CDR3 length: 17; clone size: -; V gene: TRBV28; D gene: TRBD1; J gene: TRBJ1-5; CDR3 DNA: TGTGCCAGCAGTTCCCACCCAGGGGGCTTTGGCAATCAGCCCCAGCATTTT; CDR3 protein: CASSSHPGGFGNQPQHF
CDR3 length: 13; clone size: -; V gene: TRBV19; D gene: -; J gene: TRBJ2-1; CDR3 DNA: TGTGCCAGTAGTACTGGACACTACAATGAGCAGTTCTTC; CDR3 protein: CASSTGHYNEQFF
CDR3 length: 15; clone size: -; V gene: TRBV11-2; D gene: TRBD2; J gene: TRBJ2-7; CDR3 DNA: TGTGCCAGCAGCCCGATTTACGGGGGGTTCTACGAGCAGTACTTC; CDR3 protein: CASSPIYGGFYEQYF
CDR3 length: 14; clone size: -; V gene: TRBV28; D gene: TRBD1; J gene: TRBJ1-4; CDR3 DNA: TGTGCCAGCAGTGAAGGGGGCGCGAAGGAAAAACTGTTTTTT; CDR3 protein: CASSEGGAKEKLFF
CDR3 length: 13; clone size: medium-sized; V gene: TRBV3-1/TRBV3-2; D gene: -; J gene: TRBJ1-3; CDR3 DNA: TGTGCCAGCAGCCAAACGGGAATCGGGACCATATATTTT; CDR3 protein: CASSQTGIGTIYF
CDR3 length: 13; clone size: -; V gene: TRBV6-2/TRBV6-3; D gene: -; J gene: TRBJ2-5; CDR3 DNA: TGTGCCAGCAGTTCCAGGGTGGGAGAGACCCAGTACTTC; CDR3 protein: CASSSRVGETQYF
CDR3 length: 14; clone size: -; V gene: TRBV6-5; D gene: TRBD1; J gene: TRBJ1-4; CDR3 DNA: TGTGCCTTGGGGGACAGTAGCCTTAATGAAAAACTGTTTTTT; CDR3 protein: CALGDSSLNEKLFF
CDR3 length: 17; clone size: -; V gene: TRBV21-1; D gene: -; J gene: TRBJ1-2; CDR3 DNA: TGTGCCAGCAGCAAGGTCAAGGACAGGGGCAATTGTGGTGGCTACACCTTC; CDR3 protein: CASSKVKDRGNCGGYTF
CDR3 length: 14; clone size: -; V gene: TRBV28; D gene: TRBD1; J gene: TRBJ1-5; CDR3 DNA: TGTGCCAGCAGGGAGGGACAGGGATATCAGCCCCAGCATTTT; CDR3 protein: CASREGQGYQPQHF
CDR3 length: 15; clone size: -; V gene: TRBV15; D gene: -; J gene: TRBJ2-7; CDR3 DNA: TGTGCCACCAGCAGAGTCGTAGGGGGTTCCTACGAGCAGTACTTC; CDR3 protein: CATSRVVGGSYEQYF
CDR3 length: 13; clone size: -; V gene: TRBV27; D gene: -; J gene: TRBJ2-2; CDR3 DNA: TGTGCCAGCAGTTTATTCAGGGGCGGGGAGCTGTTTTTT; CDR3 protein: CASSLFRGGELFF
CDR3 length: 12; clone size: few; V gene: TRBV21-1; D gene: -; J gene: TRBJ2-7; CDR3 DNA: TGTGCCAGCAGCTATTTCTTCGGGGAGCAGTACTTC; CDR3 protein: CASSYFFGEQYF
CDR3 length: 14; clone size: once; V gene: TRBV29-1; D gene: TRBD2; J gene: TRBJ2-5; CDR3 DNA: TGCAGCGTTGAATCTAGCGGGGGGCAAGAGACCCAGTACTTC; CDR3 protein: CSVESSGGQETQYF
CDR3 length: 15; clone size: -; V gene: TRBV5-1; D gene: TRBD1; J gene: TRBJ1-3; CDR3 DNA: TGCGCCAGCAGCTTGCAGGGGGCTTCTGGAAACACCATATATTTT; CDR3 protein: CASSLQGASGNTIYF
CDR3 length: 15; clone size: -; V gene: TRBV4-2; D gene: TRBD2; J gene: TRBJ2-7; CDR3 DNA: TGTGCCAGCAGCCAAGCGTGGGAGGGGTCCTACGAGCAGTACTTC; CDR3 protein: CASSQAWEGSYEQYF
CDR3 length: 11; clone size: -; V gene: TRBV25-1; D gene: -; J gene: TRBJ1-5; CDR3 DNA: TGTGCCAGCACGAGCAATCAGCCCCAGCATTTT; CDR3 protein: CASTSNQPQHF
CDR3 length: 12; clone size: once; V gene: TRBV7-2; D gene: -; J gene: TRBJ2-7; CDR3 DNA: TGTGCCAGCAGCTTACGGGGGTACGAGCAGTACTTC; CDR3 protein: CASSLRGYEQYF
CDR3 length: 16; clone size: -; V gene: TRBV3-1/TRBV3-2; D gene: -; J gene: TRBJ2-7; CDR3 DNA: TGTGCCAGCAGCCAAGAGGCTCAGGGGATAATATACGAGCAGTACTTC; CDR3 protein: CASSQEAQGIIYEQYF
CDR3 length: 13; clone size: -; V gene: TRBV29-1; D gene: -; J gene: TRBJ1-5; CDR3 DNA: TGTAGCGTTACAGACAGCTACAATCAGCCCCAGCATTTT; CDR3 protein: CSVTDSYNQPQHF
CDR3 length: 13; clone size: -; V gene: TRBV7-9; D gene: TRBD2; J gene: TRBJ2-5; CDR3 DNA: TGTGCCAGCAGCCGACTAGCCGGAGAGACCCAGTACTTC; CDR3 protein: CASSRLAGETQYF
CDR3 length: 14; clone size: -; V gene: TRBV6-5; D gene: -; J gene: TRBJ1-6; CDR3 DNA: TGTGCCAGCAGTTACCAGGGGAATTATTCACCCCTCCACTTT; CDR3 protein: CASSYQGNYSPLHF
CDR3 length: 14; clone size: -; V gene: TRBV6-2/TRBV6-3; D gene: -; J gene: TRBJ2-5; CDR3 DNA: TGTGCCAGCAGTTACAGGACCGGGGAAGGGACCCAGTACTTC; CDR3 protein: CASSYRTGEGTQYF
CDR3 length: 11; clone size: -; V gene: TRBV19; D gene: -; J gene: TRBJ2-1; CDR3 DNA: TGTGCCGTATCATCCGGCAATGAGCAGTTCTTC; CDR3 protein: CAVSSGNEQFF
CDR3 length: 15; clone size: -; V gene: TRBV7-8; D gene: -; J gene: TRBJ2-1; CDR3 DNA: TGTGCCAGCAGGTCTATGGCGGGCCACTACAATGAGCAGTTCTTC; CDR3 protein: CASRSMAGHYNEQFF
CDR3 length: 18; clone size: -; V gene: TRBV5-5; D gene: -; J gene: TRBJ2-7; CDR3 DNA: TGTGCCAGCAGCTTGGTTCCTGGACAGGGAGGGGTCGGCTACGAGCAGTACTTC; CDR3 protein: CASSLVPGQGGVGYEQYF
CDR3 length: 13; clone size: -; V gene: TRBV3-1/TRBV3-2; D gene: -; J gene: TRBJ2-5; CDR3 DNA: TGTGCCAGCAGGGAAGGAGGGCGGGAGACCCAGTACTTC; CDR3 protein: CASREGGRETQYF
CDR3 length: 14; clone size: -; V gene: TRBV5-1; D gene: -; J gene: TRBJ2-7; CDR3 DNA: TGCGCCAGCAGCTTGTCCGGGGAATCCTACGAGCAGTACTTC; CDR3 protein: CASSLSGESYEQYF
CDR3 length: 14; clone size: -; V gene: TRBV19; D gene: -; J gene: TRBJ2-5; CDR3 DNA: TGTGCCAGTAGTATGCGGGACCGCCAAGAGACCCAGTACTTC; CDR3 protein: CASSMRDRQETQYF
CDR3 length: 13; clone size: -; V gene: TRBV7-2; D gene: -; J gene: TRBJ1-5; CDR3 DNA: TGTGCCAGCAGCCGACTGTTCAATCAGCCCCAGCATTTT; CDR3 protein: CASSRLFNQPQHF
CDR3 length: 16; clone size: -; V gene: TRBV2; D gene: -; J gene: TRBJ2-3; CDR3 DNA: TGTGCCAGCTGCAGGTTGGGCGGGGAAGAGGCAGATACGCAGTATTTT; CDR3 protein: CASCRLGGEEADTQYF
CDR3 length: 18; clone size: -; V gene: TRBV7-7; D gene: -; J gene: TRBJ2-2; CDR3 DNA: TGTGCCAGCAGCCCCCGTCCTTATAGCAGAAAGAACACCGGGGAGCTGTTTTTT; CDR3 protein: CASSPRPYSRKNTGELFF
CDR3 length: 15; clone size: -; V gene: TRBV4-1; D gene: TRBD2; J gene: TRBJ2-5; CDR3 DNA: TGCGCCAGCAGCCGCCGACTAGCGGGAGAAGAGACCCAGTACTTC; CDR3 protein: CASSRRLAGEETQYF
CDR3 length: 14; clone size: few; V gene: TRBV11-2; D gene: TRBD2; J gene: TRBJ2-7; CDR3 DNA: TGTGCCAGCAGCTTAGGGGCGGGAGAATACGAGCAGTACTTC; CDR3 protein: CASSLGAGEYEQYF
CDR3 length: 13; clone size: -; V gene: TRBV12-5; D gene: TRBD1; J gene: TRBJ1-5; CDR3 DNA: TGTGCTAGTGGTCCGTCCAGGGGGCAGCCCCAGCATTTT; CDR3 protein: CASGPSRGQPQHF
CDR3 length: 12; clone size: once; V gene: TRBV7-8; D gene: -; J gene: TRBJ2-1; CDR3 DNA: TGTGCCAGCAGCCGCGGGGACAATGAGCAGTTCTTC; CDR3 protein: CASSRGDNEQFF
CDR3 length: 14; clone size: -; V gene: TRBV11-2; D gene: -; J gene: TRBJ1-5; CDR3 DNA: TGTGCCAGCAGCTTAGACAGGGGTGGACAGCCCCAGCATTTT; CDR3 protein: CASSLDRGGQPQHF
CDR3 length: 11; clone size: -; V gene: TRBV9; D gene: -; J gene: TRBJ2-5; CDR3 DNA: TGTGCCAGCAGCGCTAAAGAGACCCAGTACTTC; CDR3 protein: CASSAKETQYF
CDR3 length: 17; clone size: -; V gene: TRBV7-9; D gene: -; J gene: TRBJ2-5; CDR3 DNA: TGTGCCAGCAGCCCTAGGGGGGGGATAAGCGGCCAAGAGACCCAGTACTTC; CDR3 protein: CASSPRGGISGQETQYF
CDR3 length: 12; clone size: -; V gene: TRBV28; D gene: -; J gene: TRBJ2-1; CDR3 DNA: TGTGCCAGCCTCAGCTCCTACAATGAGCAGTTCTTC; CDR3 protein: CASLSSYNEQFF
CDR3 length: 16; clone size: -; V gene: TRBV19; D gene: -; J gene: TRBJ1-5; CDR3 DNA: TGTGCCAGTAGTCCGGGTCGGGGTTTTAGCAATCAGCCCCAGCATTTT; CDR3 protein: CASSPGRGFSNQPQHF
CDR3 length: 16; clone size: -; V gene: TRBV5-1; D gene: TRBD2; J gene: TRBJ2-3; CDR3 DNA: TGCGCCAGCGAGGGCGGGGGACTATCTAGCACAGATACGCAGTATTTT; CDR3 protein: CASEGGGLSSTDTQYF